This T cell receptor (beta chain) is from a study of T cells in Graves' hyperthyroidism and ophthalmopathy. It was RNA transcripts that yielded the amplified TCR beta CDR3 regions. TCR CDR3 underwent first-round RT-PCR with the HTBI primer set. TCRdb reprocessed the multiplex PCR reads via MiXCR and lists one record per CDR3 protein. The sample lists hundreds of thousands of distinct CDR3 sequences; about 14% were seen once. This clonotype was observed a few times. Its antigen is currently unknown. Study results and caveats: Ophthalmopathy was identified by the model a median about seven months ahead of onset.

Ophthalmopathy cases scored 3 or more on the Clinical Activity Score and 4 or more on NOSPECS grade, with duration below 3 months. Uncontrolled infection, other autoimmune disease, pregnancy or lactation disqualified patients from enrolment. PBMCs were collected from a roughly 10 ml volume of fresh peripheral blood. The CDR3 contains 16 residues. The V gene end was trimmed by 8 bases and the J gene end by 1 base; junction bases not matched to a gene: 9. Germline V gene lookup returns CDR1 LNHDA and CDR2 SQIVND (reference sequence). Material for sequencing was blood. The origin of this receptor is a woman between 45 and 60 years old with Graves' ophthalmopathy. The chain recombines TRBV19 with TRBJ2-3; 10 bases map to TRBD2. This CDR3 is CASCPLAGGRTDTQYF. The CDR3 nucleotides read TGTGCCAGTTGTCCCTTAGCGGGAGGCCGCACAGATACGCAGTATTTT.